This TCR beta chain appears in the sequencing data of a study of PD-1 blockade in classical Hodgkin lymphoma (dated by TCRdb to 2018 to 2020). For the study in its entirety: Nivolumab dosing was 3 mg/kg intravenously every 2 weeks, continuing until either disease progression or unacceptable toxicity. The study used CyTOF and TCR beta sequencing to define a peripheral blood immune signature of response to PD-1 blockade in classical Hodgkin lymphoma.

About this clone itself: Its cognate antigen has yet to be identified. Base-call qualities are not available, and no considerably larger clone is one nucleotide away.

The paper's findings and limits, for the study overall: Baseline TCR diversity was reported as lower in newly diagnosed patients than in healthy donors, and lower still in relapsed/refractory patients. Patients starting nivolumab less than 1 year after ASCT had lower diversity and were excluded from later analyses to avoid confounding by immune reconstitution. Among trial patients, those achieving complete response had baseline diversity similar to that of newly diagnosed patients, while diversity was significantly lower in partial responders and progressors. The study covered only a single clinical trial cohort, and the causes of the repertoire differences, possibly disease activity or prior therapy, were still not defined. A significant rise by C4D1 was seen in CD4+ but not CD8+ TCR diversity (p=0.0027 vs p=0.16), with the rise being most apparent in complete responders (p=0.02).

The time point label on this specimen signifies: cycle 1 day 1 (C1D1), immediately before nivolumab initiation. Relapse after autologous stem cell transplantation had occurred in all trial patients, and cohorts A, B and C were distinguished by prior brentuximab vedotin exposure. The trial cohort was composed of 56 patients with relapsed/refractory classical Hodgkin lymphoma, for whom complete response, partial response or progressive disease was recorded as best overall response. In the multi-cohort phase II CheckMate 205 trial, trial patients received single-agent nivolumab. An independent review committee assessed best overall response by applying the 2007 International Working Group response criteria. PBMCs from the trial were collected at three points: immediately before nivolumab initiation (C1D1), and during therapy at cycle 2 day 1 and cycle 4 day 1. Peripheral blood was collected in 8 mL Vacutainer Cell Preparation Tubes, from which PBMCs were isolated by centrifugation and then cryopreserved.

Genomic DNA was extracted with the Qiagen DNeasy kit from unsorted PBMCs and from negatively selected CD4+ and CD8+ fractions. Amplification of TCR beta CDR3 regions was done by immunoSEQ multiplex PCR with primers that anneal to V and J segments. A synthetic immune receptor repertoire was used to minimize amplification bias, and remaining bias was computationally removed after sequencing. Turning to the authors' computational methods: Custom Python scripts were used to quantify repertoire diversity as the Shannon entropy index. Unsorted, CD4+ and CD8+ repertoires were analyzed separately, except for combined analyses in which CD4+ and CD8+ sequences were merged in silico. A clone counted as expanded when the clone's frequency after treatment rose at least 2-fold relative to C1D1, and clones undetected at baseline were given a pseudocount of 0.5. Singleton clones were defined as clones with 0 or 1 copy at C1D1, and non-singleton clones were defined as clones with 2 or more copies. By matching protein sequences in sorted samples from the same patient, clones expanded in unsorted samples were annotated as CD4+, CD8+ or unknown. Wilcoxon tests on paired samples were used to test diversity changes from C1D1 to C4D1. Imported from immuneACCESS, the table was reduced by TCRdb to in-frame sequences with V and J called. These copies leave out some clones; in studies compared against another copy, an unresolved V gene accounts for under half, and the cause of the remainder is not known. The V and J calls and clone size are taken from that table; D and trimming were inferred from the DNA. Present in this sample are tens of thousands of clones, roughly nine tenths of which were seen just once. The ten largest account for 15% of the sample.

The germline V end is reduced by 4 bases and the J end by 6 bases; junction bases left unmatched: 9. From the germline V gene, CDR1 is SGHAT and CDR2 is FQNNGV. The CDR3 runs 17 residues from the cysteine to the phenylalanine. Only the CDR3 DNA is retained, 51 bases long and in frame from the first base. Material: peripheral blood mononuclear cells (PBMCs), obtained at baseline. This sequence originates from a human donor with classical Hodgkin lymphoma. The chain uses TRBV11-2 and TRBJ2-1; 13 bases in the junction line up with TRBD2. Read as DNA, the sequence is TGTGCCAGCAGCTACACTAGCGGGGGGGCCTTGCTCAATGAGCAGTTCTTC. It translates as CASSYTSGGALLNEQFF.